This entry lists 13 T cell receptor beta chains sequenced from one sample in a study of shared clonotypes between healthy human individuals. The assay was immunoSEQ multiplex PCR, and TCRdb's table has in-frame clones only and misses some. The sample shows 2 million to 2.5 million clones, about nine tenths of them seen only once. The sample consisted of naive CD4+ T cells from PBMCs. Noted subset: CD45RA+ positively selected. These receptors originate from a man between 18 and 29 years old in good health. Some clones in this sample may be carry-over from other donors' samples.

This chain uses TRBV13 with TRBJ1-2; TRBD1 matches 10 bases. The germline V gene has CDR1 PRHDT and CDR2 FYEKMQ (reference sequence). The CDR3 is 15 amino acids. Trimming cost V 5 bases and J 9 bases; bases outside gene matches: 12. The CDR3 DNA sequence: TGTGCCAGCAGCCGGGGGACAGGGGCCGTATGGAGCTACACCTTC. Its translation is CASSRGTGAVWSYTF.

This clone has a single count. The chain employs TRBV28 and TRBJ2-7, with 7 bases matching TRBD2. This CDR3 has 15 amino acids. CDR1 MDHEN and CDR2 SYDVKM come from the germline V gene. Trimming took 3 bases from V and 5 from J; bases not matched to a gene: 10. The CDR3 DNA is TGTGCCAGCAGTTTTACCCCCTCGGGGGGTGACGAGCAGTACTTC. This translates into CASSFTPSGGDEQYF.

The V and J genes are TRBV28 and TRBJ2-2; maybe TRBD2 (5 bases). The CDR3 spans 15 residues. Germline-derived CDR1 and CDR2 are MDHEN and SYDVKM. Trimming pared 2 bases from V and 0 bases from J, leaving 7 bases between. CDR3 bases: TGTGCCAGCAGTTTAGAGGGTGCGAACACCGGGGAGCTGTTTTTT. This codes for CASSLEGANTGELFF.

The rearrangement links TRBV28 to TRBJ1-5; D uncertain. CDR1 is MDHEN and CDR2 is SYDVKM in the germline V gene. V lost 8 bases and J lost 8, with 19 bases in between. There are 14 residues in the CDR3. Here the CDR3 DNA reads TGTGCCAGCCAGGACGGAATTTCGAGGAAGCCCCAGCATTTT. Protein: CASQDGISRKPQHF.

The CDR3 is CASKKAGVYEQYF. The CDR3 nucleotides are TGTGCCAGCAAGAAAGCGGGGGTCTACGAGCAGTACTTC. The chain joins TRBV6-5 to TRBJ2-7; TRBD2 matches at 8 bases. With V trimmed by 7 bases and J by 3 bases, 5 bases remained unmatched. Germline loops: CDR1 MNHEY, CDR2 SVGAGI. The CDR3 spans 13 residues.

The chain has TRBV5-1 and TRBJ2-3, with D possibly matching TRBD2 (5 bases). V lost 4 bases and J 6 bases, leaving 15 bases between the germline ends. CDR3 size: 14 residues. Per the germline V gene, CDR1 is SGHRS and CDR2 is YFSETQ. The CDR3 region is CASSRSGVEDTQYF. For the CDR3, the DNA is TGCGCCAGCAGCAGGTCCGGGGTTGAGGATACGCAGTATTTT.

V is TRBV9 and J is TRBJ2-3; 7 bases fit TRBD2. CDR1 and CDR2 (germline): SGDLS, YYNGEE. V was clipped by 1 base and J by 2 bases; unmatched bases: 7. The CDR3 extends over 16 amino acids. The CDR3 loop is CASSVTRERATDTQYF. CDR3 DNA sequence: TGTGCCAGCAGCGTAACGCGGGAGAGGGCCACAGATACGCAGTATTTT.

The rearrangement uses TRBV28 and TRBJ2-7; D may correspond to TRBD1 or TRBD2 (5 bases each). Trimming stripped 5 bases from V and 3 bases from J, with 17 bases between. The length of the CDR3 is 15 residues. The germline V gene has CDR1 MDHEN and CDR2 SYDVKM. This chain's CDR3 is CASSPPGTADYEQYF. DNA for the CDR3: TGTGCCAGCAGTCCCCCAGGGACGGCAGACTACGAGCAGTACTTC.

The genes are TRBV29-1 and TRBJ2-7; 10 positions agree with TRBD2. The CDR3 has 15 amino acids. CDR1 is SQVTM and CDR2 is ANQGSEA in the germline V gene. With 0 bases clipped from V and 2 bases from J, the junction kept 4 bases outside the gene matches. The CDR3 loop reads CSVEDLSGRAYEQYF. CDR3 DNA sequence: TGCAGCGTTGAAGATCTAAGCGGGAGGGCCTACGAGCAGTACTTC.

As regards this clone: This specimen includes other DNA sequences encoding the same CDR3. CDR3 region: CASSPGTGSYEQYF. CDR3 nucleotides: TGTGCCAGCAGCCCCGGGACAGGCTCCTACGAGCAGTACTTC. J is TRBJ2-7 and V is TRBV7-6; 8 positions agree with TRBD1. Germline CDR1 reads SGHVS; CDR2 reads FNYEAQ. The V gene end was trimmed by 5 bases and the J gene end by 0 bases; junction bases not matched to a gene: 3. This CDR3 is built from 14 residues.

J is TRBJ2-3 and V is TRBV5-1; D remains ambiguous. This CDR3 spans 17 amino acids. The germline V gene encodes CDR1 SGHRS and CDR2 YFSETQ. The V end was cut by 0 bases, the J end by 5 bases, with 19 bases between. The CDR3 region is CASSLGGSLWALDTQYF. The DNA of the CDR3 is TGCGCCAGCAGCTTGGGGGGTAGCTTGTGGGCCTTAGATACGCAGTATTTT.

The rearrangement joins TRBV9 to TRBJ2-7, with a tentative D call TRBD1 (5 bases). Germline-derived CDR1 and CDR2 are SGDLS and YYNGEE. The V end lost 1 base, the J end lost 2 bases, and 7 bases lay between the germline ends. The CDR3 length is 13 residues. The CDR3 region has the DNA TGTGCCAGCAGCGTACAGGGTGCCTACGAGCAGTACTTC. Encoded protein: CASSVQGAYEQYF.

The V gene is TRBV7-9, the J gene TRBJ1-2; 9 bases are shared with TRBD1. Germline CDR1 SEHNR, CDR2 FQNEAQ (reference sequence). V shed 1 base and J 3 bases; nucleotides not matched to a gene: 0. The CDR3 spans 14 residues. This chain's CDR3 is CASSLDRGHYGYTF. For the CDR3, the DNA is TGTGCCAGCAGCTTAGACAGGGGGCACTATGGCTACACCTTC.